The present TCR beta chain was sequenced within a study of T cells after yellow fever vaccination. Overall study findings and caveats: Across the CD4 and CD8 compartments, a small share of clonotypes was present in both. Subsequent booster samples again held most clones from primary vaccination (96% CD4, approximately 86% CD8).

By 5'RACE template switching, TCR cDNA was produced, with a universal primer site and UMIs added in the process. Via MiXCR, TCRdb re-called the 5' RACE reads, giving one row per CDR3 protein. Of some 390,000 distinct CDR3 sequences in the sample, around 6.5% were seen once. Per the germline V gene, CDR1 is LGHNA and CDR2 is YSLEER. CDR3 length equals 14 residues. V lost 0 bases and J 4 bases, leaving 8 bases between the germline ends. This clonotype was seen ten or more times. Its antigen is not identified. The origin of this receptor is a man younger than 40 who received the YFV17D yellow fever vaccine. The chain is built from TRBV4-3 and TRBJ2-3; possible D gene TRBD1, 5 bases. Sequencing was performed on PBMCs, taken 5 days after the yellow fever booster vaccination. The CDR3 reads CASSQDEGADTQYF. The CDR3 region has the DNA TGCGCCAGCAGCCAAGATGAAGGGGCAGATACGCAGTATTTT.